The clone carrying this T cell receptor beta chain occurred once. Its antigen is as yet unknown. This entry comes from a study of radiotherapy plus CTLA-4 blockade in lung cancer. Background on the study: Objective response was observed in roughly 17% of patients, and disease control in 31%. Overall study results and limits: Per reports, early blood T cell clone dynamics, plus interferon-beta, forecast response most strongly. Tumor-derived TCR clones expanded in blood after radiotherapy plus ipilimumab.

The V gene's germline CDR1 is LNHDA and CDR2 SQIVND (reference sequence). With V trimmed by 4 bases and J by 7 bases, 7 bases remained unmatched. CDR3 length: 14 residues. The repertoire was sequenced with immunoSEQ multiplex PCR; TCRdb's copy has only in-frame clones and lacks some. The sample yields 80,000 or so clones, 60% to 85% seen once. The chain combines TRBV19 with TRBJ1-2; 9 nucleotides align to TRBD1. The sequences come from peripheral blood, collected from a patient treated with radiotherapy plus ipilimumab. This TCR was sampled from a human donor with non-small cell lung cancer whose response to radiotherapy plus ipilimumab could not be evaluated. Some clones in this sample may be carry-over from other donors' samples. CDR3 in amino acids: CASSTGQGISGYTF. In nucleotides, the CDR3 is TGTGCCAGTAGTACGGGACAGGGAATTAGTGGCTACACCTTC.